This record covers a single T cell receptor beta chain. This sample is drawn from a study of radiotherapy plus CTLA-4 blockade in lung cancer. On the study more broadly: For around 18% of patients, objective responses occurred, and about 33% had disease control.

Data came from immunoSEQ multiplex PCR; TCRdb stores just in-frame clones and leaves some out. The sample yields under 100,000 clones, around 81% seen once. The CDR3 length is 14 residues. The V gene lost 5 bases and the J gene lost 1 base, with 12 bases spanning the gap. The germline gives CDR1 SGHNT, CDR2 YYREEE (reference sequence). This rearrangement joins TRBV5-4 to TRBJ1-1; TRBD1 is a possible D gene (6 bases). This specimen consisted of peripheral blood, obtained from a patient treated with radiotherapy plus ipilimumab. This receptor was obtained from a human donor with non-small cell lung cancer that progressed on radiotherapy plus ipilimumab. The CDR3 bases are TGTGCCAGCAGGGACAGCTTCCCGAACACTGAAGCTTTCTTT. Protein: CASRDSFPNTEAFF.